This T cell receptor beta chain was recorded in a study of response to subunit inactivated influenza vaccine. General study findings and limits: It was suggested by the authors that few new T cells are recruited by each seasonal influenza vaccination.

CDR1 is SGHTA and CDR2 is FQGNSA in the germline V gene. V trimming: 2 bases; J trimming: 3 bases; junction bases outside the gene matches: 2. The CDR3 covers 15 residues. This clonotype was recorded many times. No antigen is known for it. TCRdb reprocessed the RT-PCR reads with MiXCR, giving one entry per CDR3 protein. The data show 500,000 or so distinct CDR3 sequences, approximately 11% seen once. The origin of this receptor is a man between 50 and 59 years old who received an inactivated influenza vaccine. The sample in question was PBMCs from blood, obtained more than 35 days after vaccination. This chain connects TRBV7-2 to TRBJ2-7, with 12 bases matching TRBD2. The CDR3 bases are TGTGCCAGCAGCTTAAGACTAGCGGGGGTCTACGAGCAGTACTTC. This gives the protein CASSLRLAGVYEQYF.